This T cell receptor beta chain is drawn from a study of blood T cell repertoires in COVID-19. The overall study: T cells, B-cell-depleted T cells, or PBMCs provided the cDNA or gDNA that served as material.

Measured with immunoSEQ multiplex PCR; TCRdb has only the in-frame clones, and not every one. This table has tens of thousands of clones, 75% to 85% appearing once. The CDR3 extends over 15 amino acids. V was clipped by 3 bases and J by 1 base; unmatched bases: 5. Germline assignment: CDR1 SGHNT and CDR2 YENEEA. This TCR came from a human donor in a cohort sampled during active COVID-19. The sequencing input was peripheral blood. The chain joins TRBV11-3 to TRBJ2-5; TRBD2 agrees at 7 bases. The CDR3 region is CASSLGGRTQETQYF. The CDR3 region has the DNA TGTGCCAGCAGCTTGGGGGGGAGGACCCAAGAGACCCAGTACTTC.